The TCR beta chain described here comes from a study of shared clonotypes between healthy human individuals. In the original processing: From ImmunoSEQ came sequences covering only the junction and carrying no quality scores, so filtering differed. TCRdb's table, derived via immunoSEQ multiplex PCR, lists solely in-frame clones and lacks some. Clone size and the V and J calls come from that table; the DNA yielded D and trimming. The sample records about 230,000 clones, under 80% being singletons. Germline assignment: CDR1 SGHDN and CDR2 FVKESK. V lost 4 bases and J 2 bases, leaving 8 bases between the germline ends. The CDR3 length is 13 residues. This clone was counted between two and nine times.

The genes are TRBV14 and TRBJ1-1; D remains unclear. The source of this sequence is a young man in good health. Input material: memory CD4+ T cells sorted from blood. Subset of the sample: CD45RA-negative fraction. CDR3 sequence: CASSRDPNTEAFF. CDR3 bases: TGTGCCAGCAGCCGCGACCCAAACACTGAAGCTTTCTTT. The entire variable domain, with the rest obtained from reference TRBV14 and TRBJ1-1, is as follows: EAGVTQFPSHSVIEKGQTVTLRCDPISGHDNLYWYRRVMGKEIKFLLHFVKESKQDESGMPNNRFLAERTGGTYSTLKVQPAELEDSGVYFCASSRDPNTEAFFGQGTRLTVV.